What follows are 13 T cell receptor beta chains derived from one specimen sequenced in a study of T cell responses to AZD1222 COVID-19 vaccine. Assay: immunoSEQ multiplex PCR; the TCRdb copy retains only in-frame clones and omits some. The sample includes about 110,000 clones, more than 75% of them seen just once. This specimen consisted of peripheral blood, obtained on day 0 of AZD1222 vaccination. Receptors originate from an adult in good health.

The table lists this clone with a count of one. This chain joins TRBV11-2 and TRBJ1-1, with no clear D. V shed 5 bases and J shed 2 bases, with 9 bases lying between them. The CDR3 runs to 13 residues. The germline V gene encodes CDR1 SGHAT and CDR2 FQNNGV. The CDR3 sequence: CASSPGYNTEAFF. CDR3 nucleotide sequence: TGTGCCAGCAGCCCCGGGTACAACACTGAAGCTTTCTTT.

The chain carries TRBV19 and TRBJ1-2; 7 positions match TRBD1. The germline V gene encodes CDR1 LNHDA and CDR2 SQIVND (reference sequence). V shed 4 bases and J 0 bases; nucleotides not matched to a gene: 5. The CDR3 runs to 15 residues. The chain's CDR3 is CASSTGQASNYGYTF. In DNA form, the CDR3 reads TGTGCCAGTAGTACCGGACAGGCGTCTAACTATGGCTACACCTTC. Supplemented by reference TRBV19 and TRBJ1-2, the full variable domain reads DGGITQSPKYLFRKEGQNVTLSCEQNLNHDAMYWYRQDPGQGLRLIYYSQIVNDFQKGDIAEGYSVSREKKESFPLTVTSAQKNPTAFYLCASSTGQASNYGYTFGSGTRLTVV.

The chain employs TRBV7-9 and TRBJ1-4; the D is unclear. The CDR3 loop spans 15 amino acids. The V end was cut by 5 bases, the J end by 6 bases, with 16 bases between. From germline, CDR1 is SEHNR and CDR2 FQNEAQ (reference sequence). The CDR3 loop reads CASSPNNEKDEKLFF. The CDR3 nucleotides are TGTGCCAGCAGCCCGAACAACGAGAAGGATGAAAAACTGTTTTTT.

The chain combines TRBV6-5 with TRBJ1-6, with a weak D call TRBD1 (5 bases). Germline lookup yields CDR1 MNHEY and CDR2 SVGAGI. V was trimmed by 6 bases and J by 10 bases, leaving 16 bases between them. The CDR3 covers 14 residues. CDR3 sequence reads: CASSPVQGGSPLHF. The CDR3 DNA sequence: TGTGCCAGCAGCCCCGTGCAGGGTGGGTCACCCCTCCACTTT.

This rearrangement joins TRBV5-4 to TRBJ1-3; TRBD1 matches 12 bases. Looked up from germline, CDR1 is SGHNT and CDR2 is YYREEE (reference sequence). The trim removed 4 bases at V and 7 bases at J, leaving 12 bases unmatched. The CDR3 consists of 17 residues. The chain's CDR3 is CASSITPLGQGANTIYF. The CDR3 DNA is TGTGCCAGCAGCATCACCCCCTTGGGACAGGGGGCGAACACCATATATTTT.

The V and J genes are TRBV9 and TRBJ1-5; 7 nucleotides match TRBD1. In germline, CDR1 is SGDLS, CDR2 YYNGEE. V trimming: 6 bases; J trimming: 1 base; junction bases outside the gene matches: 7. The CDR3 is 15 amino acids. CDR3 sequence: CASNQGGWSNQPQHF. The CDR3 nucleotides are TGTGCCAGCAACCAGGGGGGTTGGAGCAATCAGCCCCAGCATTTT.

The rearrangement uses TRBV2 and TRBJ2-3; TRBD2 agrees at 9 bases. V was pared by 7 bases and J by 4 bases, with 6 bases of the junction left unmatched. The germline CDR1 and CDR2 sequences are SNHLY and FYNNEI. This CDR3 contains 14 residues. CDR3 DNA sequence: TGTGCCAGCAACAGCGGGGGGATGCCAGATACGCAGTATTTT. Protein sequence: CASNSGGMPDTQYF.

The gene calls are TRBV14 and TRBJ2-1; D is possibly TRBD1 (5 bases). In germline, CDR1 is SGHDN, CDR2 FVKESK. Trimming took off 3 bases at V and 4 bases at J, with 13 bases between the two ends. The CDR3 is made up of 15 amino acids. As DNA, the CDR3 is TGTGCCAGCAGCCACCGACAGATCGGGTACAATGAGCAGTTCTTC. Translating gives CASSHRQIGYNEQFF.

The count of this clone is one. This chain connects TRBV7-2 to TRBJ1-2; no clear D gene. V was trimmed by 1 base and J by 4 bases, leaving 10 bases between them. The CDR3 length is 14 residues. Germline lookup yields CDR1 SGHTA and CDR2 FQGNSA. The CDR3 here is CASSLVPGIYGYTF. The CDR3 DNA reads as TGTGCCAGCAGCTTAGTCCCAGGAATCTATGGCTACACCTTC.

The rearrangement links TRBV6-1 to TRBJ2-7; D unresolved. This CDR3 has 14 residues. V was shortened by 3 bases and J by 5 bases, with 14 bases between the two germline ends. Germline V gene data show CDR1 as MNHNS and CDR2 as SASEGT. The DNA for the CDR3 is TGTGCCAGCAGTGACCGGGCCAAGGACCACGAGCAGTACTTC. Protein sequence: CASSDRAKDHEQYF.

This clone was seen only a few times. The chain combines TRBV15 with TRBJ2-2, with 7 bases matching TRBD1. V lost 1 base to trimming and J lost 0 bases; unmatched junction nucleotides: 2. The CDR3 contains 16 residues. In germline, CDR1 is LNHNV, CDR2 YYDKDF (reference sequence). The CDR3 DNA reads as TGTGCCACCAGCAGAGGAGACAGGGCGAACACCGGGGAGCTGTTTTTT. It specifies CATSRGDRANTGELFF.

The chain has TRBV6-2 or TRBV6-3 and TRBJ1-5; D is unresolved. With 2 bases removed from V and 4 bases from J, the gap between germline ends came to 12 bases. The CDR3 sequence is 15 residues long. Germline loops: CDR1 MNHEY, CDR2 SVGEGT. The CDR3 DNA follows: TGTGCCAGCAGTTACGCGGGCAGAACGAATCAGCCCCAGCATTTT. Translation gives CASSYAGRTNQPQHF.

The rearrangement joins TRBV5-1 to TRBJ1-2; D gene uncertain. Germline lookup yields CDR1 SGHRS and CDR2 YFSETQ. Trimming removed 4 bases from V and 5 bases from J, with 18 bases in between. This CDR3 is built from 15 residues. The CDR3 here is CASSNSLTGEYGYTF. CDR3 sequence (DNA): TGCGCCAGCAGCAACTCCCTGACCGGAGAGTATGGCTACACCTTC.